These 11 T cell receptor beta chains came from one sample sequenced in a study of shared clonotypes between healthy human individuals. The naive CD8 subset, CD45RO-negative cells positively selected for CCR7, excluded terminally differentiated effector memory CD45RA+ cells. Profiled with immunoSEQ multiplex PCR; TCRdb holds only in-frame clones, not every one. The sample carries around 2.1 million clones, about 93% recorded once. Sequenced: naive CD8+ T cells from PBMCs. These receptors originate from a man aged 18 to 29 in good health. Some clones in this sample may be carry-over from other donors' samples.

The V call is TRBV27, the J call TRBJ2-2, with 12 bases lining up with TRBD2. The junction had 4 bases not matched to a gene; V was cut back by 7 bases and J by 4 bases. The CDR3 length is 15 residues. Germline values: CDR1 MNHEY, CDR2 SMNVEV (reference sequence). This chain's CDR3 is CASTELAGGTGELFF. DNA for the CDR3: TGTGCCAGCACCGAACTAGCGGGAGGCACCGGGGAGCTGTTTTTT.

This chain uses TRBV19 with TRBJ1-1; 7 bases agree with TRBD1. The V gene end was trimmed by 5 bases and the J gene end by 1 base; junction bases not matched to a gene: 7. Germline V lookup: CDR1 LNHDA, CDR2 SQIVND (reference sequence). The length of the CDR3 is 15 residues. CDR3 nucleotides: TGTGCCAGTAGTGGCCGACAGGGTGCGAACACTGAAGCTTTCTTT. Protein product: CASSGRQGANTEAFF.

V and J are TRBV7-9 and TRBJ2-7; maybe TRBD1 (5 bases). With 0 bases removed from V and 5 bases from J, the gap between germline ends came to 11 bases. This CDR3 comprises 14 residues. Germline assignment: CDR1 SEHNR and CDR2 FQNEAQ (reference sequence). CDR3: CASSLAISGNEQYF. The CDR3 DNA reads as TGTGCCAGCAGCTTAGCGATATCAGGGAACGAGCAGTACTTC.

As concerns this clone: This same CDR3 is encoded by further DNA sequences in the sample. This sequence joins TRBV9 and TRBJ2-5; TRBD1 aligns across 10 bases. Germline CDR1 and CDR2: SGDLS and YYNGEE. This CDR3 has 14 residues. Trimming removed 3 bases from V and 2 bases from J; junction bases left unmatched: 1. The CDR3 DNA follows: TGTGCCAGCAGCGAGGGACAGGGGCAAGAGACCCAGTACTTC. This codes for CASSEGQGQETQYF.

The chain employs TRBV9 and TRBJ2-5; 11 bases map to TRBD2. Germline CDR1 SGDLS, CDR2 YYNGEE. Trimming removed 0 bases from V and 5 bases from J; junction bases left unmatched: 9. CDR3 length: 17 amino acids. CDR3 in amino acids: CASSVGSSGRPVETQYF. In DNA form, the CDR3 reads TGTGCCAGCAGCGTAGGTTCTAGCGGGAGGCCGGTGGAGACCCAGTACTTC.

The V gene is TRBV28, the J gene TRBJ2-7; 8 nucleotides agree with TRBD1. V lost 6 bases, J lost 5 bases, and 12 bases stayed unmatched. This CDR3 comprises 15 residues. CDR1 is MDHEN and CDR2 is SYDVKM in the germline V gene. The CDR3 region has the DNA TGTGCCAGCAGGACTGATGGGACAGGTGGGCACGAGCAGTACTTC. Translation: CASRTDGTGGHEQYF.

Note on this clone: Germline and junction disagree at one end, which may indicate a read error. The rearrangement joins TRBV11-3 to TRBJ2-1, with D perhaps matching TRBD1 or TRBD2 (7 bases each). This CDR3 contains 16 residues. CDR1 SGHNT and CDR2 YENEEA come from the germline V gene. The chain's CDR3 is CASSRPSGGGEEWKVF. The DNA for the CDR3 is TGTGCCAGCAGCCGACCTAGCGGAGGGGGCGAGGAATGGAAGGTCTTC.

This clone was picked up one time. The CDR3 loop is CATSEVAGGPNEQYF. In DNA form, the CDR3 reads TGTGCCACCAGCGAAGTAGCGGGAGGGCCAAACGAGCAGTACTTC. The chain couples TRBV15 to TRBJ2-7, with 11 bases lining up with TRBD2. The CDR3 contains 15 residues. Germline CDR1 LNHNV, CDR2 YYDKDF (reference sequence). Trimming removed 5 bases from V and 5 bases from J; junction bases left unmatched: 8.

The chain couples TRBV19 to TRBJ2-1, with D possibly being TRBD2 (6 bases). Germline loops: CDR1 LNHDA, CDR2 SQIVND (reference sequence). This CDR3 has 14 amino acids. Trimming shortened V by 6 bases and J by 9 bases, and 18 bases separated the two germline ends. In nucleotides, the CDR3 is TGTGCCAGTAGCACTAGCTCCGCGGCGAGTGAGCAGTTCTTC. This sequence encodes CASSTSSAASEQFF.

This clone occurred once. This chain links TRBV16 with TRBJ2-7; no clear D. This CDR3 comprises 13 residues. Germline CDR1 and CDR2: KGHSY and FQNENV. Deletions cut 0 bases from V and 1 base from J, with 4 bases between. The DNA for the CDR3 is TGTGCCAGCAGCCAATCTAATTCCTACGAGCAGTACTTC. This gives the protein CASSQSNSYEQYF.

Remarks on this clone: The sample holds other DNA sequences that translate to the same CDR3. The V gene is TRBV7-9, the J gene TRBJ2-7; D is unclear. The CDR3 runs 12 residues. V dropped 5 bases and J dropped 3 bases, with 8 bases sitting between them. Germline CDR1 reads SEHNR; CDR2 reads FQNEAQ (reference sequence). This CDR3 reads CASSPDNYEQYF. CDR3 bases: TGTGCCAGCAGCCCCGATAACTACGAGCAGTACTTC.